This T cell receptor (beta chain) was found in a study of T cells after yellow fever vaccination. Using its own MiXCR run on the 5' RACE reads, TCRdb lists one record per CDR3 protein. The sample lists more than 300,000 distinct CDR3 sequences, approximately 4.3% occurring once. This clonotype was recorded a few times. V was clipped by 0 bases and J by 2 bases, with 11 bases between them. The CDR3 is 15 residues long. CDR1 is SGHRS, CDR2 YFSETQ, per germline. Sequencing was performed on PBMCs, taken 15 days after the yellow fever booster vaccination. This chain uses TRBV5-1 with TRBJ1-2, with a possible D match to TRBD1 (6 bases). The clonotype was recovered from a man younger than 35 who received the YFV17D yellow fever vaccine. The CDR3 here is CASSLDRAPNYGYTF. The DNA for the CDR3 is TGCGCCAGCAGCTTGGACAGGGCTCCAAACTATGGCTACACCTTC.